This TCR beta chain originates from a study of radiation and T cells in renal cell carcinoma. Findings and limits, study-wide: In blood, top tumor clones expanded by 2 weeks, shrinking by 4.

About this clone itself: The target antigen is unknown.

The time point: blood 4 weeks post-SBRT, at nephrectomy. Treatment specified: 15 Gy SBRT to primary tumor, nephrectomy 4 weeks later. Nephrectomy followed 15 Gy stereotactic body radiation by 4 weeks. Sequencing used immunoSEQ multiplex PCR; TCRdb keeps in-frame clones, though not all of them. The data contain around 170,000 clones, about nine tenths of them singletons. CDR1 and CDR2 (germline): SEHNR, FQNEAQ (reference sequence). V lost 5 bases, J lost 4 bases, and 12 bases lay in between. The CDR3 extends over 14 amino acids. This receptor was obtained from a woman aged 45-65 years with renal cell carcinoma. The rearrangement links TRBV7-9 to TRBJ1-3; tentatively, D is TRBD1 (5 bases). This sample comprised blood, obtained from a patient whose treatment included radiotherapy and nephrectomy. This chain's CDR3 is CASSVTGGGNTIYF. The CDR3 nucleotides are TGTGCCAGCAGCGTCACAGGCGGAGGAAACACCATATATTTT.